This TCR beta chain was recorded in a study of blood T cell repertoires in COVID-19. Study as a whole: The United States, Italy and Spain provided the acute and convalescent COVID-19 samples.

The CDR3 has 13 amino acids. Germline CDR1 and CDR2: SGHNT and YENEEA. The trim removed 6 bases at V and 2 bases at J, leaving 0 bases unmatched. Profiling relied on immunoSEQ multiplex PCR, and the TCRdb table lists in-frame clones only, not all of them. Of approximately 37,000 clones in the sample, more than 85% were seen once. The clonotype was recovered from a man in his fifties in a cohort sampled during active COVID-19. The chain carries TRBV11-3 and TRBJ2-3; 9 positions agree with TRBD1. Sequenced sample: peripheral blood. The CDR3 here is CASRQGATDTQYF. The CDR3 bases are TGTGCCAGCAGACAGGGGGCCACAGATACGCAGTATTTT.